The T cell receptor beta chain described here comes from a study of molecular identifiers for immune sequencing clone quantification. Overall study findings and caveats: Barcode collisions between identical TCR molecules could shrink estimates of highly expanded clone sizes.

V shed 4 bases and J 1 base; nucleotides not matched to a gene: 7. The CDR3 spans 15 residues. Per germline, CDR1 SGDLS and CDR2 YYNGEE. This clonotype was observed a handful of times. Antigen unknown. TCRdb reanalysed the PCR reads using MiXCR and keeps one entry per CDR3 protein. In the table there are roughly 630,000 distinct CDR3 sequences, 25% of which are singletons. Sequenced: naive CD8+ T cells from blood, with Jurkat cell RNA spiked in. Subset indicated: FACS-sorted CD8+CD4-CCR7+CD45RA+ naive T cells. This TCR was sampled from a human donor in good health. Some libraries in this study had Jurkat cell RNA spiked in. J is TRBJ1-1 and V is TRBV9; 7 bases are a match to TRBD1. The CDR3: CASSPRGQENTEAFF. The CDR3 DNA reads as TGTGCCAGCAGCCCCAGAGGACAGGAGAACACTGAAGCTTTCTTT.